The 24 T cell receptor beta chains given below trace back to one sample, sequenced in a study of T-cell reconstitution after alpha-beta-depleted transplantation in children. Preparing the TCRbeta library involved the use of unique molecular identifiers. MiXCR was run by TCRdb on the PCR reads, yielding one entry per CDR3 protein. This sample has hundreds of thousands of distinct CDR3 sequences; 30% to 35% occur once, and the top ten carry approximately 2.3%. The sample consisted of PBMCs from the stem cell graft donor, taken from the stem cell graft. The receptors stem from a human donor who donated a stem cell graft to a child with aplastic anemia.

This clonotype was seen only a few times. The rearrangement links TRBV4-3 to TRBJ2-7; 12 bases agree with TRBD2. The J segment lost 4 bases and the V segment lost 2 bases, leaving 3 bases of the junction unmatched. The CDR3 spans 15 residues. Germline V gene sequence: CDR1 LGHNA, CDR2 YSLEER. This CDR3 reads CASSQRLAGEYEQYF. CDR3 DNA: TGCGCCAGCAGCCAAAGACTAGCGGGAGAGTACGAGCAGTACTTC.

V is TRBV7-9 and J is TRBJ2-1, with 13 nucleotides matching TRBD2. Germline trimming cut 2 bases from V and 10 bases from J; bases unmatched to any gene: 11. Per the germline V gene, CDR1 is SEHNR and CDR2 is FQNEAQ (reference sequence). The CDR3 contains 17 residues. The CDR3 loop is CASSLPGLAGDIGEQFF. The CDR3 DNA follows: TGTGCCAGCAGCTTACCAGGACTAGCGGGAGACATAGGCGAGCAGTTCTTC.

The genes are TRBV12-3 or TRBV12-4 and TRBJ2-2, with TRBD1 as a possible D gene (5 bases). V was pared by 5 bases and J by 7 bases, with 14 bases between. The CDR3 runs 14 residues. The CDR3 protein is CASSLAQGNGELFF. The CDR3 DNA reads TGTGCCAGCAGTCTCGCTCAGGGTAACGGGGAGCTGTTTTTT.

The chain uses TRBV5-1 and TRBJ2-7; D may be TRBD2 (6 bases). In germline, CDR1 is SGHRS, CDR2 YFSETQ. Trimming left V 0 bases short and J 6 bases short, with 13 bases between. This CDR3 has 14 residues. The CDR3 protein is CASSLAPGAVEQYV. CDR3 nucleotides: TGCGCCAGCAGCTTGGCTCCGGGAGCTGTCGAGCAGTACGTC.

Only a few counts were recorded for this clonotype. J is TRBJ2-5 and V is TRBV5-4; D is ambiguous. Germline values: CDR1 SGHNT, CDR2 YYREEE (reference sequence). The CDR3 runs 14 residues. The ends were cut back, 0 bases at V and 2 bases at J, with 8 bases in the middle. The CDR3 DNA reads as TGTGCCAGCAGCTTGGGGTTTGGACAAGAGACCCAGTACTTC. Translating it yields CASSLGFGQETQYF.

CDR3 in DNA: TGTGCCAGCAGCTTAGGGACTATAGGTACGCAGTATTTT. Residues: CASSLGTIGTQYF. The chain joins TRBV7-8 to TRBJ2-3, with a tentative D call TRBD2 (6 bases). The CDR3 contains 13 residues. Trimming stripped 1 base from V and 8 bases from J, with 10 bases between. From germline, CDR1 is SGHVS and CDR2 FQNEAQ. Full variable domain (rest looked up from reference TRBV7-8 and TRBJ2-3): GAGVSQSPRYKVAKRGQDVALRCDPISGHVSLFWYQQALGQGPEFLTYFQNEAQLDKSGLPSDRFFAERPEGSVSTLKIQRTQQEDSAVYLCASSLGTIGTQYFGPGTRLTVL.

The J gene is TRBJ1-2, the V gene TRBV6-2 or TRBV6-3; TRBD1 matches 9 bases. This CDR3 contains 15 residues. Losses at the gene ends were 8 bases for V and 4 bases for J; bases not matched to a gene: 11. Germline V gene data show CDR1 as MNHEY and CDR2 as SVGEGT. CDR3 DNA: TGTGCCAGCGGACGAAAGGGACAGGGTAGCTATGGCTACACCTTC. Its translation is CASGRKGQGSYGYTF.

Only a few counts were recorded for this clonotype. CDR3 coding DNA: TGCAGTGCTAGAGCTAGCGGGAGGGTGCTGGATACGCAGTATTTT. Protein: CSARASGRVLDTQYF. The chain combines TRBV20-1 with TRBJ2-3, with TRBD2 identical over 12 bases. Trimming took 1 base from V and 6 from J; bases not matched to a gene: 5. This CDR3 comprises 15 residues. From germline, CDR1 is DFQATT and CDR2 SNEGSKA (reference sequence).

This chain uses TRBV5-5 with TRBJ2-4; D is perhaps TRBD1 (5 bases). Germline V lookup: CDR1 SGHKS, CDR2 YYEKEE (reference sequence). Trimming cost V 0 bases and J 16 bases, with 14 bases left between them. CDR3 length: 12 amino acids. CDR3 nucleotides: TGTGCCAGCAGCTTGGTTTCTGGGGCCGATTACTTC. Its translation is CASSLVSGADYF.

The chain couples TRBV27 to TRBJ2-7, with 11 bases identical to TRBD1. V lost 4 bases, J lost 4 bases, and 3 bases stayed unmatched. This CDR3 region has 14 residues. Germline V lookup: CDR1 MNHEY, CDR2 SMNVEV (reference sequence). The CDR3 DNA reads TGTGCCAGCAGTTCCCGGGACAGGGGGTACGAGCAGTACTTC. It specifies CASSSRDRGYEQYF.

V and J are TRBV15 and TRBJ1-4, with D unclear. This CDR3 region has 14 residues. The V end was cut by 1 base, the J end by 8 bases, with 11 bases between. Germline-derived CDR1 and CDR2 are LNHNV and YYDKDF (reference sequence). Written as DNA, the CDR3 is TGTGCCACCAGCAGAGGTCCGATTCAGGAAAAACTGTTTTTT. Its protein product is CATSRGPIQEKLFF.

This clonotype occurred a few times. The chain employs TRBV12-3 or TRBV12-4 and TRBJ1-1; D unclear. This CDR3 is built from 11 residues. V gave up 1 base and J gave up 11 bases, with 8 bases separating them. CDR3 loop: CASSLVGRAFF. As DNA, the CDR3 is TGTGCCAGCAGTTTAGTGGGGAGGGCTTTCTTT.

The chain recombines TRBV12-3 or TRBV12-4 with TRBJ2-7; 9 nucleotides align to TRBD2. This CDR3 has 15 amino acids. The trim removed 3 bases at V and 2 bases at J, leaving 5 bases unmatched. The CDR3 protein is CASSFSGGLAYEQYV. CDR3 nucleotide sequence: TGTGCCAGCAGTTTTAGCGGGGGACTGGCCTACGAGCAGTACGTC.

This clonotype was observed a handful of times. This rearrangement joins TRBV20-1 to TRBJ2-5; 8 bases are a match to TRBD1. The V segment lost 1 base and the J segment 4 bases; nucleotides outside the gene matches: 11. Looked up from germline, CDR1 is DFQATT and CDR2 is SNEGSKA (reference sequence). This CDR3 spans 16 amino acids. CDR3 residues: CSARAPNRGWGETQYF. The CDR3 bases are TGCAGTGCTAGAGCCCCCAACAGGGGGTGGGGAGAGACCCAGTACTTC.

This clonotype was observed a handful of times. The V call is TRBV20-1, the J call TRBJ1-3; weak D call: TRBD1 (6 bases). Germline V CDR1 and CDR2: DFQATT, SNEGSKA (reference sequence). Trimming left V 5 bases short and J 0 bases short, with 17 bases between. This CDR3 region has 16 residues. This CDR3 reads CSAGPGGTISGNTIYF. The DNA for the CDR3 is TGCAGTGCTGGGCCGGGGGGCACGATCTCTGGAAACACCATATATTTT.

The chain uses TRBV9 and TRBJ1-5, with D possibly being TRBD1 (6 bases). Germline lookup yields CDR1 SGDLS and CDR2 YYNGEE. The CDR3 runs to 14 residues. V was clipped by 3 bases and J by 5 bases, with 12 bases between them. The CDR3 DNA reads TGTGCCAGCAGCGACCGGGACACCTATCAGCCCCAGCATTTT. As protein: CASSDRDTYQPQHF.

J is TRBJ2-1 and V is TRBV20-1; 7 bases match TRBD2. CDR1 and CDR2 from the germline V gene are DFQATT and SNEGSKA (reference sequence). This CDR3 spans 17 amino acids. J lost 6 bases, V lost 0 bases, and 14 bases had no gene match. The CDR3 region is CSARDTLAAYWGNEQFF. The CDR3 DNA reads as TGCAGTGCTAGAGATACCCTAGCGGCTTACTGGGGCAATGAGCAGTTCTTC.

This CDR3 reads CASSLEPSGTSGRTKNYEQYF. The CDR3 coding sequence is TGCGCCAGCAGCTTGGAGCCATCGGGGACTAGCGGGAGGACGAAAAACTACGAGCAGTACTTC. The genes are TRBV5-1 and TRBJ2-7, with TRBD2 matching 15 bases. This CDR3 is 21 amino acids long. V lost 0 bases, J lost 3 bases, and 16 bases stayed unmatched. In germline, CDR1 is SGHRS, CDR2 YFSETQ.

CDR3 DNA sequence: TGTGCCAGCAGTTGGGTTAGCACCGGGGAGCTGTTTTTT. This sequence encodes CASSWVSTGELFF. The chain is built from TRBV25-1 and TRBJ2-2, with no clear D. Germline assignment: CDR1 MGHDK and CDR2 SYGVNS. The V end lost 5 bases, the J end lost 4 bases, and 8 bases lay between the germline ends. The CDR3 totals 13 residues.

This clonotype was detected only a few times. The V call is TRBV9, the J call TRBJ1-3; 7 bases are shared with TRBD1. The germline V gene has CDR1 SGDLS and CDR2 YYNGEE. The V gene end was trimmed by 7 bases and the J gene end by 9 bases; junction bases not matched to a gene: 13. This CDR3 is 14 amino acids long. CDR3 loop: CASGGDSLGSTIYF. CDR3 nucleotide sequence: TGTGCCAGCGGCGGGGACAGCCTAGGTAGCACCATATATTTT.

This clonotype was recorded a few times. CDR3 in amino acids: CASGPALGDTQYF. DNA for the CDR3: TGCGCCAGCGGGCCGGCTCTTGGAGATACGCAGTATTTT. The V call is TRBV5-1, the J call TRBJ2-3, with D unclear. From germline, CDR1 is SGHRS and CDR2 YFSETQ. V was clipped by 7 bases and J by 5 bases, with 14 bases between them. The length of the CDR3 is 13 residues.

This clonotype has only a few counts. The genes are TRBV30 and TRBJ2-3, with TRBD1 as a possible D gene (5 bases). The V gene's germline CDR1 is GTSNPN and CDR2 SVGIG (reference sequence). The CDR3 runs 14 residues. Trimming stripped 0 bases from V and 0 bases from J, with 7 bases between. This chain's CDR3 is CAWSVKGSTDTQYF. CDR3 in DNA: TGTGCCTGGAGTGTGAAGGGGAGCACAGATACGCAGTATTTT.

V is TRBV19 and J is TRBJ1-5; D remains unclear. The CDR3 spans 13 residues. Germline V gene lookup returns CDR1 LNHDA and CDR2 SQIVND (reference sequence). V was clipped by 5 bases and J by 0 bases, with 5 bases between them. The CDR3 DNA is TGTGCCAGTAGTCGGATTAGCAATCAGCCCCAGCATTTT. Encoded protein: CASSRISNQPQHF.

The V call is TRBV5-4, the J call TRBJ2-3; 9 positions agree with TRBD2. The CDR3 loop spans 17 amino acids. CDR1 SGHNT and CDR2 YYREEE come from the germline V gene (reference sequence). V shed 0 bases and J 4 bases; nucleotides not matched to a gene: 9. DNA of the CDR3: TGTGCCAGCAGCTTGGCCCCGCTAGCGGGAAGCGCAGATACGCAGTATTTT. It codes for CASSLAPLAGSADTQYF.